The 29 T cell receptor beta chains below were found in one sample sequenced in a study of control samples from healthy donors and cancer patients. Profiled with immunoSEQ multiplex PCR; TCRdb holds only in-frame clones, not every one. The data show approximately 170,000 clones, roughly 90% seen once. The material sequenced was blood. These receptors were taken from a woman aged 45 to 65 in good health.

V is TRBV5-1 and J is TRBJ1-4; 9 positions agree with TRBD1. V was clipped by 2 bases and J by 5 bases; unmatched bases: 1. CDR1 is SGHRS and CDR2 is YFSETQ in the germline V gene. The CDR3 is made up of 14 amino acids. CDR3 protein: CASSFGQGNEKLFF. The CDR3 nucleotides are TGCGCCAGCAGCTTTGGACAGGGGAATGAAAAACTGTTTTTT.

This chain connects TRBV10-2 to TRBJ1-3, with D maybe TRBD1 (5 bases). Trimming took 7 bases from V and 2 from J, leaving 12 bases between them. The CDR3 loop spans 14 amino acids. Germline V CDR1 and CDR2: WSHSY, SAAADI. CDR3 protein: CASKVQEAGNTIYF. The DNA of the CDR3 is TGCGCCAGCAAAGTACAGGAGGCTGGAAACACCATATATTTT.

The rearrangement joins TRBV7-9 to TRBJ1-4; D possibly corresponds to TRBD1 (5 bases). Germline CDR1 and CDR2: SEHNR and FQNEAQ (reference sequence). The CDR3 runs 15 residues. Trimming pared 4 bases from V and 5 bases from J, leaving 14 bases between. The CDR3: CASSSGRSPNEKLFF. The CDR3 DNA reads TGTGCCAGCAGCTCGGGACGAAGCCCCAATGAAAAACTGTTTTTT.

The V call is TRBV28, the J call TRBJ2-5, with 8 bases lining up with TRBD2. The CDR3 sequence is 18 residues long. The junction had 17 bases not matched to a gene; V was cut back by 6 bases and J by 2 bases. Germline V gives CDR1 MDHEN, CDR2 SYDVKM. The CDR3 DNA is TGTGCCAGCAGCTCCATGTCCGCGGGGGGCTCGGCGCAAGAGACCCAGTACTTC. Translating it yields CASSSMSAGGSAQETQYF.

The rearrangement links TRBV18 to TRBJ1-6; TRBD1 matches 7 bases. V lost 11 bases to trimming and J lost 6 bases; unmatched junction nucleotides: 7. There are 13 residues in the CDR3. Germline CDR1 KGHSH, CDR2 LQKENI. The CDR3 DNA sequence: TGTGCCGCAGGCACAGGGGCTAATTCACCCCTCCACTTT. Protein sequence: CAAGTGANSPLHF.

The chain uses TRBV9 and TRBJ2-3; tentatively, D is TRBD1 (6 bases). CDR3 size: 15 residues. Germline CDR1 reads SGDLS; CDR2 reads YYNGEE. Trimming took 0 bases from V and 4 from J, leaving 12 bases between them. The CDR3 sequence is CASSVGATGPDTQYF. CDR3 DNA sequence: TGTGCCAGCAGCGTAGGGGCGACAGGTCCAGATACGCAGTATTTT.

CDR3 bases: TGTGCCAGCAGCCGATGGAGCTATGGCTACACCTTC. Residues: CASSRWSYGYTF. J is TRBJ1-2 and V is TRBV14; D is uncertain. V was shortened by 4 bases and J by 4 bases, with 7 bases between the two germline ends. Germline lookup yields CDR1 SGHDN and CDR2 FVKESK. This CDR3 is 12 amino acids long.

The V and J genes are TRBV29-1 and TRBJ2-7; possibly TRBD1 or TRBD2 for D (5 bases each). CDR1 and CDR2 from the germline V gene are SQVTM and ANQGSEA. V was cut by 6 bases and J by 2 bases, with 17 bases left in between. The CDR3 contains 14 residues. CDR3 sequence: CSVRHGDGAYEQYF. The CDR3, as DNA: TGCAGCGTGCGTCATGGGGACGGAGCCTACGAGCAGTACTTC.

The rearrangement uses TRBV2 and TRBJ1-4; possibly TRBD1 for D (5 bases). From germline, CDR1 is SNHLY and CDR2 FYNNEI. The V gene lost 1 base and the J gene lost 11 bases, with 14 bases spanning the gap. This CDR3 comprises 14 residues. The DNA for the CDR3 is TGTGCCAGCAGTGAAGGGGGTTTGGGGGGGAAACTGTTTTTT. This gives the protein CASSEGGLGGKLFF.

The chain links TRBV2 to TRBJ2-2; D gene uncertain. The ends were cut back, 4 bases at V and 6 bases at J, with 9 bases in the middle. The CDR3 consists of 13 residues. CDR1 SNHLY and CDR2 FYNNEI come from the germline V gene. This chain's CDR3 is CASSARVAGELFF. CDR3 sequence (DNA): TGTGCCAGCAGTGCTCGGGTAGCCGGGGAGCTGTTTTTT.

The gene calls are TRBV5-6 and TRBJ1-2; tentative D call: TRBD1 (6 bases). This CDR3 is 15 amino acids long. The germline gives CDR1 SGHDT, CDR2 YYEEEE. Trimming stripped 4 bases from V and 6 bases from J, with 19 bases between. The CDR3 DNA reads TGTGCCAGCAGCCGCGGGAGCTACAGGGTAAATGGCTACACCTTC. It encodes CASSRGSYRVNGYTF. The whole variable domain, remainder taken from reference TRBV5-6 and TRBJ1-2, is DAGVTQSPTHLIKTRGQQVTLRCSPKSGHDTVSWYQQALGQGPQFIFQYYEEEERQRGNFPDRFSGHQFPNYSSELNVNALLLGDSALYLCASSRGSYRVNGYTFGSGTRLTVV.

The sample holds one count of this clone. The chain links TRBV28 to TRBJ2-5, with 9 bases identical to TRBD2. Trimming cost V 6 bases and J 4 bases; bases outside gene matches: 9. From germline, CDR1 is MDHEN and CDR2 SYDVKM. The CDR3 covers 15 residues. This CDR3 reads CASRTRGLATETQYF. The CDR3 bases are TGTGCCAGCAGGACCCGGGGACTAGCTACAGAGACCCAGTACTTC.

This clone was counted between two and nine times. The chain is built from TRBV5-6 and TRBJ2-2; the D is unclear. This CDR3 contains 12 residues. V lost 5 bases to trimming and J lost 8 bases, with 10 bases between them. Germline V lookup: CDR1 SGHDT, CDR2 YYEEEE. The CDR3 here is CASSSARGELFF. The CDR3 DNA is TGTGCCAGCAGTTCAGCCCGGGGGGAGCTGTTTTTT. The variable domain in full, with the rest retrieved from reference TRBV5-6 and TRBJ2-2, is DAGVTQSPTHLIKTRGQQVTLRCSPKSGHDTVSWYQQALGQGPQFIFQYYEEEERQRGNFPDRFSGHQFPNYSSELNVNALLLGDSALYLCASSSARGELFFGEGSRLTVL.

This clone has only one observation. CDR3 protein: CASSSRIQGVGTEAFF. The CDR3 nucleotides read TGTGCCAGCAGTTCTCGGATACAGGGGGTAGGGACTGAAGCTTTCTTT. The chain couples TRBV6-2 or TRBV6-3 to TRBJ1-1; 8 positions agree with TRBD1. CDR3 length: 16 amino acids. The V segment lost 4 bases and the J segment 5 bases; nucleotides outside the gene matches: 12. From germline, CDR1 is MNHEY and CDR2 SVGEGT.

CDR3 DNA sequence: TGTGCCAGCAGCTTAGGGACAGGCTTCTTTGAAAAACTGTTTTTT. This sequence encodes CASSLGTGFFEKLFF. This rearrangement joins TRBV5-4 to TRBJ1-4, with 8 bases identical to TRBD1. CDR1 SGHNT and CDR2 YYREEE come from the germline V gene (reference sequence). V dropped 2 bases and J dropped 7; count of bases not matched to a gene: 7. The CDR3 has 15 residues.

For the CDR3, the DNA is TGTGCCAGCAGTCCCCTCGTATACAGAGATAACACCGGGGAGCTGTTTTTT. Translation gives CASSPLVYRDNTGELFF. V gene TRBV28 combines with J gene TRBJ2-2; D gene uncertain. V lost 5 bases and J lost 2, with 18 bases in between. The CDR3 extends over 17 amino acids. From germline, CDR1 is MDHEN and CDR2 SYDVKM.

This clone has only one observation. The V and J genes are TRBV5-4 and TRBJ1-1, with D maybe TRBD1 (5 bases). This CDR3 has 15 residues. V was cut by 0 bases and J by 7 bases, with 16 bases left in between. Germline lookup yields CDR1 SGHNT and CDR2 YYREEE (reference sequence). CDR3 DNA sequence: TGTGCCAGCAGCTTGGAACCGGAGCCCGGGGGTGAAGCTTTCTTT. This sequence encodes CASSLEPEPGGEAFF.

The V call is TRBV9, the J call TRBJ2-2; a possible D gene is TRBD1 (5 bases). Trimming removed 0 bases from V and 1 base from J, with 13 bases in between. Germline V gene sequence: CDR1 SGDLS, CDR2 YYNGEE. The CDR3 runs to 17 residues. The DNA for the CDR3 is TGTGCCAGCAGCGTAGAGGTTGGCGGACAGAACACCGGGGAGCTGTTTTTT. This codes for CASSVEVGGQNTGELFF.

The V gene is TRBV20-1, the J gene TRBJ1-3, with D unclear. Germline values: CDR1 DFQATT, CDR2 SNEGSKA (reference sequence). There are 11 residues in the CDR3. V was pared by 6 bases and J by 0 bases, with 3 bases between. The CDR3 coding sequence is TGCAGTGCACACTCTGGAAACACCATATATTTT. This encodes CSAHSGNTIYF.

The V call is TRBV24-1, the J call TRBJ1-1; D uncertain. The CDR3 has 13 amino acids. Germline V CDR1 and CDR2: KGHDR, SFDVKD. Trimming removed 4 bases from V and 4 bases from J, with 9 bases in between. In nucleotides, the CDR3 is TGTGCCACCAGTGACAGCTTAATCACTGAAGCTTTCTTT. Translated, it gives CATSDSLITEAFF.

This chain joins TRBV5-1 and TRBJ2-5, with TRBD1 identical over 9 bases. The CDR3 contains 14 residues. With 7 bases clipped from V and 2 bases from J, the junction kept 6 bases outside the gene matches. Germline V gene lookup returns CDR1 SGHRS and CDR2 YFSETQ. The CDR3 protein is CASQVGTGQETQYF. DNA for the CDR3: TGCGCCAGCCAGGTCGGGACAGGGCAAGAGACCCAGTACTTC. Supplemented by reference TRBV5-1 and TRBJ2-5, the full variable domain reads KAGVTQTPRYLIKTRGQQVTLSCSPISGHRSVSWYQQTPGQGLQFLFEYFSETQRNKGNFPGRFSGRQFSNSRSEMNVSTLELGDSALYLCASQVGTGQETQYFGPGTRLLVL.

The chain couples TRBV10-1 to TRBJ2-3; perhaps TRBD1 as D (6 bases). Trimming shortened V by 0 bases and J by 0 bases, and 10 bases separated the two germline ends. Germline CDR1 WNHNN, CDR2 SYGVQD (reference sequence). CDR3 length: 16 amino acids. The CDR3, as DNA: TGCGCCAGCAGTGAGTCACAGGGCCGAAGCACAGATACGCAGTATTTT. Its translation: CASSESQGRSTDTQYF.

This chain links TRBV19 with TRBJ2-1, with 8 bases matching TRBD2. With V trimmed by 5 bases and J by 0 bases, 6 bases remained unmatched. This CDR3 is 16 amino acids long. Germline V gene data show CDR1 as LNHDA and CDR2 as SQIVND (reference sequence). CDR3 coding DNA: TGTGCCAGTAGTGGGGCGGGAGGAAGCTCCTACAATGAGCAGTTCTTC. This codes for CASSGAGGSSYNEQFF. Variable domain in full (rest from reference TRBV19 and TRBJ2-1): DGGITQSPKYLFRKEGQNVTLSCEQNLNHDAMYWYRQDPGQGLRLIYYSQIVNDFQKGDIAEGYSVSREKKESFPLTVTSAQKNPTAFYLCASSGAGGSSYNEQFFGPGTRLTVL.

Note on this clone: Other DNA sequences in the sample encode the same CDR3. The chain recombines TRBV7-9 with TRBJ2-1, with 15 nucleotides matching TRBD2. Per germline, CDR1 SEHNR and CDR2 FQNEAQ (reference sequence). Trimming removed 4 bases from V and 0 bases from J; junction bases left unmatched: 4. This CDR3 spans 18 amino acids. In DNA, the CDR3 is TGTGCCAGCAGCTGGACTAGCGGGGGGGGGTCCTCCTACAATGAGCAGTTCTTC. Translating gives CASSWTSGGGSSYNEQFF. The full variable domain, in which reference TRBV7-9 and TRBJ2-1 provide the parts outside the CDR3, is DTGVSQNPRHKITKRGQNVTFRCDPISEHNRLYWYRQTLGQGPEFLTYFQNEAQLEKSRLLSDRFSAERPKGSFSTLEIQRTEQGDSAMYLCASSWTSGGGSSYNEQFFGPGTRLTVL.

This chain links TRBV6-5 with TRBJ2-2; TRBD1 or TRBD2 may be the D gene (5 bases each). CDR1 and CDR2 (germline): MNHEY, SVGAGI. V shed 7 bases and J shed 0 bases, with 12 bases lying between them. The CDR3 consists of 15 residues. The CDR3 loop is CASTPGRTNTGELFF. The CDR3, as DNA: TGTGCCAGCACCCCGGGACGGACGAACACCGGGGAGCTGTTTTTT.

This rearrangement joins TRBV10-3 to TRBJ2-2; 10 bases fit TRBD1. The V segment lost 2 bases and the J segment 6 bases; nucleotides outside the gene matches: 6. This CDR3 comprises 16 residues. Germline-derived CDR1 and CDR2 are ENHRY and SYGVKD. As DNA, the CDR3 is TGTGCCATCAGTGAGCCAGACAGGGGGCCGGCCGGGGAGCTGTTTTTT. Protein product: CAISEPDRGPAGELFF.

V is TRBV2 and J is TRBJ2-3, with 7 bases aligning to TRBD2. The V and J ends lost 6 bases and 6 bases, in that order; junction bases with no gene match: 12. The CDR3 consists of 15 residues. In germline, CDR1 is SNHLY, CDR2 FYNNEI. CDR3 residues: CASRGTSVGRDTQYF. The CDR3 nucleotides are TGTGCCAGCAGGGGAACTAGCGTCGGGCGGGATACGCAGTATTTT.

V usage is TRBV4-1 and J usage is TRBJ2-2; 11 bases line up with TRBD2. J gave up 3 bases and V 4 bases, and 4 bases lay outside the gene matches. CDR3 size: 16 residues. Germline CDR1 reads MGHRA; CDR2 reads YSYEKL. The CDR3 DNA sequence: TGCGCCAGCAGCCTTAGCGGGGGGGCTGACACCGGGGAGCTGTTTTTT. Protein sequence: CASSLSGGADTGELFF.

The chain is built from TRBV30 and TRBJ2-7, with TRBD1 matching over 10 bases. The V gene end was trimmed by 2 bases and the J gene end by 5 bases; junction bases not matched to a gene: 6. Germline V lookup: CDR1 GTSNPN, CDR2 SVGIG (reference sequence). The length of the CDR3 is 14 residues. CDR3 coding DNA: TGTGCCTGGAGTCGGGACAGGGGCGCCCACGAGCAGTACTTC. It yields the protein CAWSRDRGAHEQYF.